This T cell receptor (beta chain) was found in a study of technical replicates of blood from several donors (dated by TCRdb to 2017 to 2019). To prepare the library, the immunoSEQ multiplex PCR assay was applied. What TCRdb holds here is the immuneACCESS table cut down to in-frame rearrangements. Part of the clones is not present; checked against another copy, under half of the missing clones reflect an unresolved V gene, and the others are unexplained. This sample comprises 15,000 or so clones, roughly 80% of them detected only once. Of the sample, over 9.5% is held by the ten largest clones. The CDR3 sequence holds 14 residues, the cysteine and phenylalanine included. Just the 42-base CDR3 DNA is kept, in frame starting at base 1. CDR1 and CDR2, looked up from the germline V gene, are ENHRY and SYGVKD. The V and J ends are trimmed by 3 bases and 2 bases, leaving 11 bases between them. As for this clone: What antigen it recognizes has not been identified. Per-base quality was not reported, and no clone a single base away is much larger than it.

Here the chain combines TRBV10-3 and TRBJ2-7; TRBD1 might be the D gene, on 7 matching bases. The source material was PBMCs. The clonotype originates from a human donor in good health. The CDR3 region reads CAISDAGQTYEQYF. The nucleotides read TGTGCCATCAGTGACGCGGGACAGACCTACGAGCAGTACTTC.